These 31 T cell receptor beta chains originate from one sample sequenced in a study of blood T cell repertoires in COVID-19 (dated by TCRdb to 2020 to 2022). The library was produced with the immunoSEQ multiplex PCR assay. Sourced from immuneACCESS, this table was stored by TCRdb with only in-frame sequences that have V and J called. A share of the clones is absent; for the studies checked, an unresolved V gene accounts for under half, and the remainder has no known explanation. The table for this sample lists about 47,000 clones; 88% of them were counted only once. Over 9.5% of the sample is in the top ten clones. Sequencing input: peripheral blood. These receptors were obtained from a human donor with active COVID-19. The donor label of this sample is uncertain.

This clone came up a few times. The V and J genes are TRBV28 and TRBJ2-3, with D perhaps matching TRBD2 (6 bases). Germline V gives CDR1 MDHEN, CDR2 SYDVKM. CDR3 size: 14 residues. The V gene lost 3 bases and the J gene lost 1 base, with 8 bases spanning the gap. CDR3: CASSFVAGTDTQYF. Here the CDR3 DNA reads TGTGCCAGCAGTTTTGTAGCGGGCACAGATACGCAGTATTTT.

Here the CDR3 DNA reads TGTGCCAGCAGTTACCGGGGGTTGAGCACTGAAGCTTTCTTT. Translating gives CASSYRGLSTEAFF. This rearrangement joins TRBV6-2 or TRBV6-3 to TRBJ1-1; D might be TRBD1 (5 bases). Germline V gives CDR1 MNHEY, CDR2 SVGEGT. This CDR3 is 14 amino acids long. Trimming shortened V by 2 bases and J by 4 bases, and 11 bases separated the two germline ends.

The chain joins TRBV28 to TRBJ1-6, with 9 bases that match TRBD1. V shed 5 bases and J 10 bases; nucleotides not matched to a gene: 15. Germline V CDR1 and CDR2: MDHEN, SYDVKM. CDR3 length: 17 residues. The CDR3 bases are TGTGCCAGCAGTAATATAGGGACAGGGCTCGTGGAATCACCCCTCCACTTT. It specifies CASSNIGTGLVESPLHF.

The rearrangement uses TRBV18 and TRBJ1-2; tentative D call: TRBD1 (6 bases). CDR1 is KGHSH, CDR2 LQKENI, per germline. V was pared by 2 bases and J by 6 bases, with 10 bases between. CDR3 size: 13 residues. CDR3 bases: TGTGCCAGCTCACCAGGGACACAGGATGGCTACACCTTC. This codes for CASSPGTQDGYTF.

The rearrangement joins TRBV19 to TRBJ1-1; a weak D match, TRBD1 (6 bases). Germline V lookup: CDR1 LNHDA, CDR2 SQIVND (reference sequence). The V end lost 3 bases, the J end lost 7 bases, and 15 bases lay between the germline ends. The CDR3 extends over 14 amino acids. In DNA, the CDR3 is TGTGCCAGTAGTATCCGCGGGGGGCAGGGTGAAGCTTTCTTT. This translates into CASSIRGGQGEAFF.

J is TRBJ2-1 and V is TRBV6-4; 10 nucleotides align to TRBD2. CDR3 length: 15 residues. The trim removed 2 bases at V and 4 bases at J, leaving 2 bases unmatched. Germline CDR1 MRHNA, CDR2 SNTAGT. CDR3 sequence (DNA): TGTGCCAGCAGTGACGGGACTAGCGATTACAATGAGCAGTTCTTC. This gives the protein CASSDGTSDYNEQFF.

The V gene is TRBV20-1, the J gene TRBJ2-1, with D hard to call. CDR1 is DFQATT and CDR2 is SNEGSKA in the germline V gene (reference sequence). This CDR3 region has 11 residues. Trimming took off 3 bases at V and 6 bases at J, with 6 bases between the two ends. In nucleotides, the CDR3 is TGCAGTGCTAGGCCTAGCAATGAGCAGTTCTTC. It specifies CSARPSNEQFF.

The chain joins TRBV12-3 or TRBV12-4 to TRBJ1-5; D not resolved. The ends were cut back, 8 bases at V and 0 bases at J, with 8 bases in the middle. The CDR3 is 13 amino acids. CDR3 amino acids: CASSEGSNQPQHF. For the CDR3, the DNA is TGTGCCAGCTCTGAGGGTAGCAATCAGCCCCAGCATTTT.

This clone is labeled as medium-sized. V is TRBV7-9 and J is TRBJ2-3, with a weak D call TRBD1 (5 bases). Germline CDR1 is SEHNR and CDR2 is FQNEAQ (reference sequence). This CDR3 comprises 14 residues. The V gene lost 11 bases and the J gene lost 3 bases, with 18 bases spanning the gap. As DNA, the CDR3 is TGTGCCTGCCAAGATCTCCAGGGAACAGATACGCAGTATTTT. Protein product: CACQDLQGTDTQYF.

V and J are TRBV5-1 and TRBJ2-3; D call uncertain. Trimming took 3 bases from V and 2 from J, leaving 10 bases between them. CDR3 length: 14 amino acids. Germline V gene lookup returns CDR1 SGHRS and CDR2 YFSETQ. The CDR3 coding sequence is TGCGCCAGCAGCTCATCCACTACCACAGATACGCAGTATTTT. Protein: CASSSSTTTDTQYF.

This clone was seen just once. The V gene is TRBV27, the J gene TRBJ2-7; possible D gene TRBD2, 5 bases. Germline-derived CDR1 and CDR2 are MNHEY and SMNVEV (reference sequence). This CDR3 region has 15 residues. Trimming stripped 2 bases from V and 0 bases from J, with 11 bases between. In DNA form, the CDR3 reads TGTGCCAGCAGTTTAATGGGAGTCCTCTCCTACGAGCAGTACTTC. It translates to CASSLMGVLSYEQYF.

The chain employs TRBV18 and TRBJ2-2; 8 positions agree with TRBD1. The CDR3 spans 15 residues. V dropped 3 bases and J dropped 5; count of bases not matched to a gene: 5. Looked up from germline, CDR1 is KGHSH and CDR2 is LQKENI. CDR3 DNA: TGTGCCAGCTCACCTAGGACAGGGAGGACCGGGGAGCTGTTTTTT. Residues: CASSPRTGRTGELFF.

A few counts support this clone. The chain joins TRBV11-3 to TRBJ1-1; maybe TRBD1 (6 bases). CDR1 and CDR2 from the germline V gene are SGHNT and YENEEA. The CDR3 length is 14 residues. The V end lost 3 bases, the J end lost 5 bases, and 13 bases lay between the germline ends. As DNA, the CDR3 is TGTGCCAGCAGCTTCGCGGGGGCCGGGACTGAAGCTTTCTTT. It yields the protein CASSFAGAGTEAFF.

This rearrangement joins TRBV7-3 to TRBJ2-3; D call uncertain. Germline CDR1 reads SGHTA; CDR2 reads FQGTGA. This CDR3 has 14 amino acids. The ends were cut back, 5 bases at V and 4 bases at J, with 13 bases in the middle. The CDR3 nucleotides are TGTGCCAGCAGCCCCTTTGTACGGGCAGATACGCAGTATTTT. It translates to CASSPFVRADTQYF.

The chain links TRBV4-1 to TRBJ1-5; D remains unclear. The CDR3 spans 15 residues. Looked up from germline, CDR1 is MGHRA and CDR2 is YSYEKL. V gave up 0 bases and J gave up 4 bases, with 10 bases separating them. The CDR3 is CASSQEVGRNQPQHF. CDR3 in DNA: TGCGCCAGCAGCCAAGAAGTTGGGAGAAATCAGCCCCAGCATTTT.

The table lists this clone with a count of one. The chain carries TRBV5-1 and TRBJ2-2; tentatively, D is TRBD1 (6 bases). The CDR3 sequence is 15 residues long. Germline V gene lookup returns CDR1 SGHRS and CDR2 YFSETQ. The V gene lost 0 bases and the J gene lost 5 bases, with 11 bases spanning the gap. The CDR3 DNA follows: TGCGCCAGCAGCTTGGGTTCTACAGGGACCGGGGAGCTGTTTTTT. Translated: CASSLGSTGTGELFF.

The J gene is TRBJ2-5, the V gene TRBV7-3, with D uncertain. This CDR3 contains 13 residues. Germline CDR1 reads SGHTA; CDR2 reads FQGTGA. V lost 0 bases and J lost 5, with 7 bases in between. CDR3 sequence: CASSLTAAETQYF. The CDR3 nucleotides are TGTGCCAGCAGCTTAACGGCCGCCGAGACCCAGTACTTC.

J is TRBJ1-1 and V is TRBV19; 7 nucleotides line up with TRBD1. Germline CDR1 LNHDA, CDR2 SQIVND (reference sequence). The V segment lost 6 bases and the J segment 1 base; nucleotides outside the gene matches: 5. CDR3 size: 14 residues. DNA for the CDR3: TGTGCCAGTAGCAAGGACAGGAGGAACACTGAAGCTTTCTTT. Protein sequence: CASSKDRRNTEAFF.

J is TRBJ1-1 and V is TRBV7-3; no definite D call. CDR1 is SGHTA and CDR2 is FQGTGA in the germline V gene. CDR3 size: 14 residues. V lost 1 base and J lost 4, with 10 bases in between. The CDR3 sequence is CASSLSSGSTEAFF. CDR3 nucleotide sequence: TGTGCCAGCAGCTTAAGTTCGGGGAGCACTGAAGCTTTCTTT.

The chain combines TRBV29-1 with TRBJ2-2, with 9 bases aligning to TRBD2. After removal of 7 bases from V and 3 bases from J, the junction contained 6 bases not matched to a gene. Germline V gene lookup returns CDR1 SQVTM and CDR2 ANQGSEA. The CDR3 has 14 amino acids. CDR3 protein: CSARTSADTGELFF. CDR3 sequence (DNA): TGCAGCGCCCGGACTAGCGCTGACACCGGGGAGCTGTTTTTT.

The genes are TRBV7-2 and TRBJ2-5; 7 bases fit TRBD1. V shed 5 bases, J shed 2 bases, and the junction held 11 bases outside the gene matches. Germline V CDR1 and CDR2: SGHTA, FQGNSA. The CDR3 contains 16 residues. Written as DNA, the CDR3 is TGTGCCAGCAGCGTCAACACAGGGGCAGGGCAAGAGACCCAGTACTTC. It translates to CASSVNTGAGQETQYF.

The rearrangement links TRBV25-1 to TRBJ1-6; the match to TRBD1 covers 7 bases. Germline loops: CDR1 MGHDK, CDR2 SYGVNS. The CDR3 has 13 residues. V was pared by 6 bases and J by 5 bases, with 1 base of the junction left unmatched. The CDR3 is CASRGTDNSPLHF. In nucleotides, the CDR3 is TGTGCCAGCAGAGGGACAGATAATTCACCCCTCCACTTT.

The rearrangement joins TRBV5-1 to TRBJ2-7; 8 bases agree with TRBD1. The ends lost 4 bases at V and 4 bases at J; junction bases unmatched: 4. Germline V gene lookup returns CDR1 SGHRS and CDR2 YFSETQ. The CDR3 runs to 13 residues. The CDR3 is CASSGRQGYEQYF. In DNA form, the CDR3 reads TGCGCCAGCAGCGGGAGACAGGGGTACGAGCAGTACTTC.

This clone was counted once. The V gene is TRBV24-1, the J gene TRBJ2-1, with unresolved D. The CDR3 length is 11 residues. Germline V CDR1 and CDR2: KGHDR, SFDVKD. V was clipped by 9 bases and J by 5 bases, with 7 bases between them. This CDR3 is CATVFDNEQFF. CDR3 DNA sequence: TGTGCCACCGTCTTCGACAATGAGCAGTTCTTC.

The chain couples TRBV5-6 to TRBJ2-7; 9 bases fit TRBD1. CDR1 SGHDT and CDR2 YYEEEE come from the germline V gene. Trimming took 2 bases from V and 0 from J; bases not matched to a gene: 3. The CDR3 runs 15 residues. The CDR3, as DNA: TGTGCCAGCAGCTTTCGACAGGGGGGCTCCTACGAGCAGTACTTC. It specifies CASSFRQGGSYEQYF.

J is TRBJ1-4 and V is TRBV7-9; D not certain. Germline V gene sequence: CDR1 SEHNR, CDR2 FQNEAQ (reference sequence). The V end was cut by 8 bases, the J end by 0 bases, with 10 bases between. The CDR3 totals 14 residues. As DNA, the CDR3 is TGTGCCAGCGTGAAGGCGGCAACTAATGAAAAACTGTTTTTT. This sequence encodes CASVKAATNEKLFF.

V and J are TRBV2 and TRBJ2-7; possible D gene TRBD2, 5 bases. Looked up from germline, CDR1 is SNHLY and CDR2 is FYNNEI. CDR3 size: 11 residues. The germline V and J ends were trimmed by 8 bases and 3 bases, with 8 bases remaining between them. CDR3 bases: TGTGCCAGCCGGACTTACTACGAGCAGTACTTC. Its translation: CASRTYYEQYF. Full variable domain (missing parts from reference TRBV2 and TRBJ2-7): EPEVTQTPSHQVTQMGQEVILRCVPISNHLYFYWYRQILGQKVEFLVSFYNNEISEKSEIFDDQFSVERPDGSNFTLKIRSTKLEDSAMYFCASRTYYEQYFGPGTRLTVT.

This clone has a single count. This chain links TRBV5-6 with TRBJ2-7, with TRBD1 identical over 8 bases. The CDR3 runs to 15 residues. Germline CDR1 and CDR2: SGHDT and YYEEEE. J lost 5 bases, V lost 0 bases, and 7 bases had no gene match. This CDR3 reads CASSLVQGAIHEQYF. The DNA of the CDR3 is TGTGCCAGCAGCTTGGTCCAGGGGGCTATTCACGAGCAGTACTTC.

The CDR3 nucleotides are TGCGCCAGCAGCCCCGTCGGGGGAAACACTGAAGCTTTCTTT. Amino acid sequence: CASSPVGGNTEAFF. The V call is TRBV5-1, the J call TRBJ1-1, with D possibly TRBD1 on 5 matching bases. V was trimmed by 4 bases and J by 2 bases, leaving 12 bases between them. The V gene's germline CDR1 is SGHRS and CDR2 YFSETQ. The CDR3 runs to 14 residues. The whole variable domain, filled in from reference TRBV5-1 and TRBJ1-1, reads KAGVTQTPRYLIKTRGQQVTLSCSPISGHRSVSWYQQTPGQGLQFLFEYFSETQRNKGNFPGRFSGRQFSNSRSEMNVSTLELGDSALYLCASSPVGGNTEAFFGQGTRLTVV.

V usage is TRBV6-2 or TRBV6-3 and J usage is TRBJ2-7; 9 bases are shared with TRBD2. The CDR3 runs to 16 residues. The germline V gene encodes CDR1 MNHEY and CDR2 SVGEGT. V lost 2 bases to trimming and J lost 4 bases; unmatched junction nucleotides: 9. CDR3 sequence reads: CASSYPASGKVYEQYF. CDR3 sequence (DNA): TGTGCCAGCAGTTACCCGGCTAGCGGGAAAGTTTACGAGCAGTACTTC.

This clone came up once. The chain uses TRBV2 and TRBJ2-7; TRBD1 aligns across 9 bases. CDR1 SNHLY and CDR2 FYNNEI come from the germline V gene. The CDR3 loop spans 11 amino acids. V shed 6 bases and J 6 bases; nucleotides not matched to a gene: 0. CDR3 in amino acids: CASRDRGEQYF. DNA of the CDR3: TGTGCCAGCAGGGACAGGGGCGAGCAGTACTTC.